This T cell receptor beta chain is drawn from a study of neurological immune-mediated disorders (dated by TCRdb to the late 2010s). Regarding the study in general: Among the roughly 34 multiple sclerosis patients, relapsing-remitting MS was present in roughly 30 and secondary progressive MS was present in 3. Peripheral blood TCR-beta repertoires from HTLV-I-associated myelopathy (HAM/TSP) patients, multiple sclerosis patients and healthy controls were compared by UMI-based sequencing. Longitudinal samples, technical triplicates and paired sorted CD4+ and CD8+ T-cell subsets, alongside PBMC samples, were included among the approximately 110 TCR-beta libraries. The cohort was made up of approximately 71 subjects, consisting of some 15 HAM/TSP patients, roughly 35 multiple sclerosis patients and 20 healthy controls.

cDNA was synthesized by template-switch 5'RACE using a primer with a 10-nucleotide random unique molecular identifier that tagged each TCR transcript. Over 180 million TCR-beta sequences, covering 15-18 subjects, were produced in each sequencing run. The RNeasy kit was used to extract total RNA. Using the KAPA Real-time Library Amplification kit, TCR-beta VDJ regions were amplified with primers for the TCR constant region and the 5'RACE anchor. A first PCR added sample indexes and Illumina adaptors, after which a second PCR increased the library yield. After purification with Ampure beads, the TCR product of roughly 650 bp was size-selected on a 2% E-gel SizeSelection system. Before pooling, library quality was assessed on a Bioanalyzer, concentration was determined with Qubit, and library quantification was performed with the Kapa Library Quantification kit. An Illumina HiSeq 2500 was used to sequence the libraries paired-end at 2 x 150 bp. To increase sequence diversity, about 25-31% phiX was spiked into each library pool. The paper's processing steps were these. Quality-filtered reads were processed with the UMI-based MiGEC pipeline, and over 75% of raw TCR sequences were removed by the MiGEC pipeline during error correction. IMGT germline references were used for alignment of VDJ genes, and clonotypes were defined by a unique CDR3 amino acid sequence together with V-J genes. Clonal expansion, Shannon diversity and CDR3 relatedness were evaluated with VDJtools (CalcPairwiseDistances, ClusterSamples), while phylogenetic trees were built in CLCbio workbench. Using coefficient-of-variation modelling across technical triplicates, the study counted a clone as expanded if it had at least 8 unique UMIs. TCRdb reprocessed the public reads (quality trimming at Q25 with fastp, clone calling with MiXCR) and kept in-frame beta chains. Every entry covers one CDR3 protein and lists the most common genes and DNA from its rows. The V and J calls here are based on TCRdb, not the publication. The sample table contains approximately 41,000 distinct CDR3 sequences; only one count was recorded for 2% to 3% of them. The top ten constitute 12% of the sample.

There are 16 amino acids in the CDR3, from cysteine to phenylalanine inclusive. This entry keeps only the CDR3 DNA: 48 bases, framed from base 1. V loses 4 bases, J loses 1 base, and the germline ends lie 17 bases apart. This clonotype showed up many times. Its specific antigen is unknown. Base-call qualities are not available, and no considerably larger clone is one nucleotide away. Points the paper makes about the study in general: No clinical or MRI features were associated with the MS cluster, and the authors said that larger cohorts are needed. No identical CDR3 amino acid sequences were shared among expanded clones across subjects, suggesting private TCR-beta repertoires in all groups. TCR clonal expansion was highest in HAM/TSP patients and lowest in MS patients, with MS patients falling below even healthy controls. Repertoires from 18 of 34 MS patients were grouped by phylogenetic analysis into a cluster of related CDR3 sequences, suggesting a possible repertoire-level signature.

Unsorted PBMC libraries were generated from 2 million PBMCs stored in RNAlater at -80 °C until RNA extraction. The multiple sclerosis patients were enrolled in a US clinical protocol that used magnetic resonance imaging to evaluate disease progression. PBMCs were separated from peripheral blood using Ficoll-Hypaque density gradient centrifugation and then cryopreserved in liquid nitrogen. The receptor chain draws on TRBV12-3 or TRBV12-4 and TRBJ2-7, with no D gene named confidently. The specimen was PBMCs. The source of this sequence is a man aged 25 to 40 with multiple sclerosis. The nucleotide sequence reads TGTGCCAGCAGTTGGTCTCAGGCATTGAGGTCCTACGAGCAGTACTTC. Its protein product is CASSWSQALRSYEQYF.